This T cell receptor (beta chain) was sequenced for a study of T cells after yellow fever vaccination. Study-wide background: SMART-Seq v4 Ultra Low Input prepared libraries from low-cell fractions.

The study, taken as a whole, reports: Weaker, the secondary response peaked sooner, at day 5 versus 15. Abundant bulk-population clonotypes could contaminate the FACS-sorted repertoires.

Germline V gene data show CDR1 as MGHDK and CDR2 as SYGVNS. The ends were cut back, 7 bases at V and 11 bases at J, with 19 bases in the middle. The CDR3 consists of 13 residues. This clonotype came up a few times. Antigen: not known. Researchers made TCR cDNA using 5'RACE template switching, and this step added a universal primer site and UMIs. TCRdb re-analysed the 5' RACE reads in MiXCR, keeping a single row per CDR3 protein. Of around 320,000 distinct CDR3 sequences in the sample, about 10% were seen once. This sequence originates from a man between 18 and 35 years old who received the YFV17D yellow fever vaccine. The source material was CD4+ T cells sorted from PBMCs, sampled 45 days after the yellow fever booster vaccination. This rearrangement joins TRBV25-1 to TRBJ2-3; weak D call: TRBD2 (6 bases). The CDR3 region is CASTYREAGRQYF. The DNA for the CDR3 is TGTGCCAGCACCTATAGGGAGGCGGGGAGGCAGTATTTT. The full variable domain, in which reference TRBV25-1 and TRBJ2-3 provide the parts outside the CDR3, is EADIYQTPRYLVIGTGKKITLECSQTMGHDKMYWYQQDPGMELHLIHYSYGVNSTEKGDLSSESTVSRIRTEHFPLTLESARPSHTSQYLCASTYREAGRQYFGPGTRLTVL.